The rows below give T cell receptor beta chains drawn from one sample of a study of tumor-infiltrating lymphocytes in primary liver carcinoma. TCRdb recomputed calls from the multiplex PCR reads with MiXCR, one row per CDR3 protein. The sample includes about 64,000 distinct CDR3 sequences, around 69% of them seen just once. Sample: liver tumor tissue from sampling region 4. The source is a man between 40 and 49 years old with primary liver carcinoma and hepatitis B virus infection. Both conserved end residues are part of each CDR3. Fields, in order: J gene, D gene, V gene, clone size, CDR3 DNA, CDR3 protein. D genes are given only for firm matches. Size is stated for part of the rows, as once, few or many counts, or as a class when the clone is expanded.

J gene: TRBJ2-7; D gene: TRBD2; V gene: TRBV10-3; clone size: many; CDR3 DNA: TGTGCCATCAAAGCGGGGACTCCCTACGAGCAGTACTTC; CDR3 protein: CAIKAGTPYEQYF
J gene: TRBJ2-1; D gene: NA; V gene: TRBV6-2/TRBV6-3; clone size: many; CDR3 DNA: TGTGCCAGCAGATCGCGGAATGAGCAGTTCTTC; CDR3 protein: CASRSRNEQFF
J gene: TRBJ2-3; D gene: NA; V gene: TRBV5-1; clone size: many; CDR3 DNA: TGCGCCAGCAGCTTAGGCTACGGGACCACAGATACGCAGTATTTT; CDR3 protein: CASSLGYGTTDTQYF
J gene: TRBJ2-7; D gene: NA; V gene: TRBV6-6; clone size: once; CDR3 DNA: TGTGCCAGCATTTACAGCACGCCTAGCGAGAACAACGAGCAGTACTTC; CDR3 protein: CASIYSTPSENNEQYF
J gene: TRBJ2-7; D gene: NA; V gene: TRBV7-9; clone size: NA; CDR3 DNA: TGTGCTTGCAGCTTAGTGGGGATGGAGCAGTACTTC; CDR3 protein: CACSLVGMEQYF
J gene: TRBJ1-1; D gene: TRBD1; V gene: TRBV6-2/TRBV6-3; clone size: NA; CDR3 DNA: TGTGCCAGAACCGGGGACAGCCCCACGGTTTTCTTT; CDR3 protein: CARTGDSPTVFF
J gene: TRBJ2-7; D gene: TRBD1; V gene: TRBV11-3; clone size: NA; CDR3 DNA: TGTGTCAGCAGCCCCGGGACAGGTGGCAACTACGAGCAGTACTTC; CDR3 protein: CVSSPGTGGNYEQYF
J gene: TRBJ2-1; D gene: NA; V gene: TRBV6-1; clone size: NA; CDR3 DNA: TGTGCCAGTAGTGAACGTGGGAGTGAAGATGAGCATTTCTTC; CDR3 protein: CASSERGSEDEHFF
J gene: TRBJ1-2; D gene: TRBD1; V gene: TRBV4-1; clone size: NA; CDR3 DNA: TGCGCCAGCGGCCAAGGGGACAGGAGTTATGGCTACACCTTC; CDR3 protein: CASGQGDRSYGYTF
J gene: TRBJ2-3; D gene: TRBD2; V gene: TRBV4-2; clone size: NA; CDR3 DNA: TGTGCCAGCAGCGGGGGATTAGCGGGAGGGATAGATACGCAGTATTTT; CDR3 protein: CASSGGLAGGIDTQYF
J gene: TRBJ2-7; D gene: TRBD1; V gene: TRBV6-2/TRBV6-3; clone size: NA; CDR3 DNA: TGTGCCATCAGCCTCCGGGACAGGGCCCGCGAGCAGTACTTC; CDR3 protein: CAISLRDRAREQYF
J gene: TRBJ2-5; D gene: TRBD2; V gene: TRBV4-3; clone size: NA; CDR3 DNA: TGCGCCAGTGGCCAAGCGGCTAGCGGGAGGACTGGTGAGACCCAGTACTTC; CDR3 protein: CASGQAASGRTGETQYF
J gene: TRBJ2-5; D gene: TRBD1; V gene: TRBV6-5; clone size: few; CDR3 DNA: TGTGCCAGCAGGCCCCAGCTCGCAGGGGGCGGGGAGACCCAGTACTTC; CDR3 protein: CASRPQLAGGGETQYF
J gene: TRBJ2-3; D gene: TRBD2; V gene: TRBV11-2; clone size: NA; CDR3 DNA: TGTGCCAGCACCAACCAGGTTTCTAGCGGGAGCTCAGATACACAGTATTTT; CDR3 protein: CASTNQVSSGSSDTQYF
J gene: TRBJ2-7; D gene: NA; V gene: TRBV21-1; clone size: few; CDR3 DNA: TGTGCCAGCAGCAAAGAAAGTGGTGGGGGAGGGGCAGACGAGCAGTACTTC; CDR3 protein: CASSKESGGGGADEQYF
J gene: TRBJ2-3; D gene: NA; V gene: TRBV11-2; clone size: many; CDR3 DNA: TGTGCCGGAGGGGCACGGGAGCCCGCAGATACGCAGTATTTT; CDR3 protein: CAGGAREPADTQYF
J gene: TRBJ2-1; D gene: NA; V gene: TRBV4-3; clone size: NA; CDR3 DNA: TGCGCCAGCAGCCAAGGGCTCGGTGACCTTACCTACAATGAGCAGTTCTTC; CDR3 protein: CASSQGLGDLTYNEQFF
J gene: TRBJ2-2; D gene: NA; V gene: TRBV11-1; clone size: few; CDR3 DNA: TGTGCCAGCAACTTTTGGGACACCGGGGAGCTGTTCTTT; CDR3 protein: CASNFWDTGELFF
J gene: TRBJ2-7; D gene: NA; V gene: TRBV29-1; clone size: NA; CDR3 DNA: TGCAGCGTTTCCCGGGGCCCTACTGGGGAGCAGTACTTC; CDR3 protein: CSVSRGPTGEQYF
J gene: TRBJ1-1; D gene: NA; V gene: TRBV30; clone size: many; CDR3 DNA: TGTGCCTGGGGGGGATGGAACACTGAAGCTTTCTTT; CDR3 protein: CAWGGWNTEAFF
J gene: TRBJ2-3; D gene: TRBD1; V gene: TRBV6-1; clone size: NA; CDR3 DNA: TGTGCCAGTAGTGATGAGACAGGGCTGGCAGATACGCGGTATTTT; CDR3 protein: CASSDETGLADTRYF
J gene: TRBJ2-2; D gene: TRBD2; V gene: TRBV6-5; clone size: once; CDR3 DNA: TGTGCCAGCAAGGAGATAATGAACAGCGGGGAGCTGTTTTTC; CDR3 protein: CASKEIMNSGELFF
J gene: TRBJ2-1; D gene: NA; V gene: TRBV5-4; clone size: NA; CDR3 DNA: TGTGCCAACAGCTCGGCCACACGGTCCTACGATGAGCAGTTCTTC; CDR3 protein: CANSSATRSYDEQFF
J gene: TRBJ2-5; D gene: NA; V gene: TRBV29-1; clone size: few; CDR3 DNA: TGCAACGTTGAGTCCGCGGCGGGTAGATCGGAGACCCAGTACTTC; CDR3 protein: CNVESAAGRSETQYF
J gene: TRBJ1-1; D gene: NA; V gene: TRBV29-1; clone size: many; CDR3 DNA: TGCAGCGTTGAAGGGCAGGGGAACGCTGAAGCTTTCTTT; CDR3 protein: CSVEGQGNAEAFF
J gene: TRBJ2-7; D gene: NA; V gene: TRBV29-1; clone size: NA; CDR3 DNA: TGCAGCACGGGTTGGGGCAATCACGAGCAGTACTTC; CDR3 protein: CSTGWGNHEQYF
J gene: TRBJ1-2; D gene: TRBD1; V gene: TRBV12-3/TRBV12-4; clone size: NA; CDR3 DNA: TGTGCCAGTGGCCTCGGACAGGGGGCAAACCATGGCTACACCTTC; CDR3 protein: CASGLGQGANHGYTF
J gene: TRBJ2-7; D gene: TRBD1; V gene: TRBV6-1; clone size: NA; CDR3 DNA: TGTACCAGCAGTGAACCTGGACAGGGCGGCGAGCAGTACTTC; CDR3 protein: CTSSEPGQGGEQYF
J gene: TRBJ2-1; D gene: TRBD2; V gene: TRBV11-2; clone size: NA; CDR3 DNA: TGTGCTAGCACCTTAGAGCTCCTAGCGGGAATTAATGAGCAGTTCTTC; CDR3 protein: CASTLELLAGINEQFF